This TCR beta chain was retrieved from a study of memory CD4+ T cells and cytomegalovirus serostatus. This clone has only one observation. Single viable CD3+CD4+CD8-CD45RO+ cells were sorted as the memory CD4+ T cells. Libraries were prepared by immunoSEQ multiplex PCR; TCRdb keeps only in-frame clonotypes and omits some of them. The sample records roughly 40,000 clones, 78% being singletons. Trimming pared 2 bases from V and 0 bases from J, leaving 8 bases between. This CDR3 comprises 16 residues. Germline CDR1 and CDR2: KGHSH and LQKENI. The source is an adult in good health and CMV-seronegative. The rearrangement uses TRBV18 and TRBJ2-6; D possibly corresponds to TRBD1 (6 bases). Material for sequencing was memory CD4+ T cells from blood. CDR3 nucleotide sequence: TGTGCCAGCTCACCATTGGGGGCCTCTGGGGCCAACGTCCTGACTTTC. The encoded protein is CASSPLGASGANVLTF.